These 30 T cell receptor beta chains came from one sample sequenced in a study of blood T cell repertoires in COVID-19. Method: immunoSEQ multiplex PCR; TCRdb's copy keeps in-frame clones and lacks some. Of over 400,000 clones in the sample, 80% to 90% were seen once. Sequencing was carried out using peripheral blood. Receptor source: a human donor in a cohort sampled during active COVID-19.

Comments on this clone: This CDR3 is also generated by other DNA sequences in the sample. The chain has TRBV28 and TRBJ1-5; 7 bases line up with TRBD1. The CDR3 has 13 amino acids. Trimming cost V 8 bases and J 4 bases; bases outside gene matches: 5. Germline values: CDR1 MDHEN, CDR2 SYDVKM. This chain's CDR3 is CASSSGGNQPQHF. The CDR3 region has the DNA TGTGCCAGCTCCTCAGGGGGGAATCAGCCCCAGCATTTT.

In its sample, this clone was seen once. This chain connects TRBV7-9 to TRBJ2-7, with TRBD1 matching 9 bases. V lost 5 bases, J lost 9 bases, and 23 bases stayed unmatched. The germline CDR1 and CDR2 sequences are SEHNR and FQNEAQ (reference sequence). This CDR3 has 18 amino acids. CDR3 protein: CASSGGTGYVSGRVGQYF. The CDR3 DNA is TGTGCCAGCAGCGGCGGGACAGGGTATGTTTCCGGGAGAGTCGGGCAGTACTTC. Drawing the rest from reference TRBV7-9 and TRBJ2-7, the complete variable domain is DTGVSQNPRHKITKRGQNVTFRCDPISEHNRLYWYRQTLGQGPEFLTYFQNEAQLEKSRLLSDRFSAERPKGSFSTLEIQRTEQGDSAMYLCASSGGTGYVSGRVGQYFGPGTRLTVT.

CDR3 residues: CASSLASGMWETQYF. CDR3 coding DNA: TGTGCCAGCAGCTTAGCTAGCGGGATGTGGGAGACCCAGTACTTC. The V call is TRBV7-2, the J call TRBJ2-5, with TRBD2 matching 8 bases. Germline trimming cut 0 bases from V and 5 bases from J; bases unmatched to any gene: 5. The CDR3 sequence is 15 residues long. The germline V gene encodes CDR1 SGHTA and CDR2 FQGNSA.

This clone showed up just once. The J gene is TRBJ1-1, the V gene TRBV18; D is uncertain. The ends were cut back, 2 bases at V and 5 bases at J, with 15 bases in the middle. The CDR3 length is 15 residues. The germline V gene encodes CDR1 KGHSH and CDR2 LQKENI. The CDR3 spells CASSPVVGLRTEAFF. The CDR3 bases are TGTGCCAGCTCACCAGTGGTGGGTTTGAGGACTGAAGCTTTCTTT. The full variable domain, in which reference TRBV18 and TRBJ1-1 provide the parts outside the CDR3, is NAGVMQNPRHLVRRRGQEARLRCSPMKGHSHVYWYRQLPEEGLKFMVYLQKENIIDESGMPKERFSAEFPKEGPSILRIQQVVRGDSAAYFCASSPVVGLRTEAFFGQGTRLTVV.

V and J are TRBV11-2 and TRBJ2-2, with 9 bases fitting TRBD2. V shed 3 bases and J 4 bases; nucleotides not matched to a gene: 3. The CDR3 has 15 amino acids. Per germline, CDR1 SGHAT and CDR2 FQNNGV. The CDR3 DNA is TGTGCCAGCAGCTTTAGCGGGAGAGGCACCGGGGAGCTGTTTTTT. Translated, it gives CASSFSGRGTGELFF.

The chain carries TRBV24-1 and TRBJ1-1; 8 bases match TRBD1. Germline CDR1 reads KGHDR; CDR2 reads SFDVKD. With V trimmed by 3 bases and J by 8 bases, 1 base remained unmatched. The length of the CDR3 is 12 residues. Here the CDR3 DNA reads TGTGCCACCAGTGATCACAGGGGGGAAGCTTTCTTT. Translating it yields CATSDHRGEAFF.

The chain has TRBV29-1 and TRBJ2-1; 9 positions match TRBD2. CDR3 length equals 15 residues. V lost 5 bases, J lost 6 bases, and 11 bases stayed unmatched. Germline V gene data show CDR1 as SQVTM and CDR2 as ANQGSEA. The CDR3 here is CSVSPLAGQFNEQFF. The DNA for the CDR3 is TGCAGCGTTTCGCCCCTAGCGGGACAGTTCAATGAGCAGTTCTTC.

The DNA of the CDR3 is TGTGCCTGGAGTGTACTGGCGGGGCCGAATAGCAATCAGCCCCAGCATTTT. Protein: CAWSVLAGPNSNQPQHF. The chain links TRBV30 to TRBJ1-5, with D possibly TRBD1 on 5 matching bases. Germline V gene lookup returns CDR1 GTSNPN and CDR2 SVGIG (reference sequence). The ends were cut back, 0 bases at V and 0 bases at J, with 15 bases in the middle. This CDR3 contains 17 residues.

In its sample, this clone was seen once. The rearrangement links TRBV6-2 or TRBV6-3 to TRBJ2-1, with D perhaps matching TRBD2 (6 bases). Germline-derived CDR1 and CDR2 are MNHEY and SVGEGT. The CDR3 is 16 amino acids. Trimming took 5 bases from V and 1 from J, leaving 15 bases between them. The CDR3 nucleotides read TGTGCCAGCAGTGCCGCTCTAGCGTTATCCTACAATGAGCAGTTCTTC. Residues: CASSAALALSYNEQFF.

This chain uses TRBV5-1 with TRBJ2-7; 7 bases fit TRBD2. The CDR3 extends over 15 amino acids. The germline V gene has CDR1 SGHRS and CDR2 YFSETQ. V trimming: 1 base; J trimming: 2 bases; junction bases outside the gene matches: 6. The CDR3 DNA follows: TGCGCCAGCAGCTTGCTAGCGGAGCAAACCTACGAGCAGTACTTC. Its translation is CASSLLAEQTYEQYF.

The chain recombines TRBV19 with TRBJ1-6; no reliable D call. Germline V gene data show CDR1 as LNHDA and CDR2 as SQIVND (reference sequence). The germline V and J ends were trimmed by 9 bases and 6 bases, with 15 bases remaining between them. The CDR3 is made up of 14 amino acids. The CDR3 DNA is TGTGCCAGCGACCCGGGAGTGACTAATTCACCCCTCCACTTT. The encoded protein is CASDPGVTNSPLHF.

This clone was counted only a few times. This chain uses TRBV6-4 with TRBJ1-6, with 7 bases fitting TRBD1. J was trimmed by 9 bases and V by 8 bases; bases with no gene match: 10. The CDR3 totals 14 residues. Germline V gene sequence: CDR1 MRHNA, CDR2 SNTAGT. Here the CDR3 reads CASGQDEGISPLHF. CDR3 in DNA: TGTGCCAGCGGACAGGACGAAGGGATTTCACCCCTCCACTTT.

J is TRBJ2-7 and V is TRBV19; D might be TRBD1 (6 bases). The CDR3 has 14 residues. Trimming removed 4 bases from V and 1 base from J, with 11 bases in between. In germline, CDR1 is LNHDA, CDR2 SQIVND (reference sequence). The CDR3 is CASSTLTGSYEQYF. CDR3 bases: TGTGCCAGTAGTACCTTGACAGGATCCTACGAGCAGTACTTC.

CDR3 amino acids: CASSSADSLYEQYF. The CDR3 bases are TGTGCCAGCAGCTCTGCTGACAGCCTTTACGAGCAGTACTTC. V usage is TRBV3-1 (or the pseudogene TRBV3-2) and J usage is TRBJ2-7, with TRBD1 as a possible D gene (5 bases). Between the trimmed V and J ends, which lost 5 bases and 4 bases, there was a span of 15 bases. Germline V gene data show CDR1 as LGHDT and CDR2 as YNNKEL (reference sequence). The CDR3 length is 14 residues.

The chain recombines TRBV10-1 with TRBJ2-1; 10 bases match TRBD2. The CDR3 has 18 amino acids. Germline loops: CDR1 WNHNN, CDR2 SYGVQD (reference sequence). V gave up 0 bases and J gave up 5 bases; unmatched junction bases: 10. CDR3 nucleotide sequence: TGCGCCAGCAGTGAGTCGACGTTAGCGGGAGGCCGGGACAATGAGCAGTTCTTC. Translating gives CASSESTLAGGRDNEQFF.

CDR3 protein: CAWYRDTEAFF. Written as DNA, the CDR3 is TGTGCCTGGTACAGGGACACTGAAGCTTTCTTT. The gene calls are TRBV30 and TRBJ1-1, with D possibly being TRBD1 (6 bases). Between the trimmed V and J ends, which lost 5 bases and 3 bases, there was a span of 7 bases. The CDR3 contains 11 residues. Germline CDR1 reads GTSNPN; CDR2 reads SVGIG (reference sequence).

This clone was counted a single time. The V and J genes are TRBV4-3 and TRBJ2-1, with a tentative D call TRBD2 (5 bases). CDR3 size: 16 residues. V dropped 2 bases and J dropped 7 bases, with 18 bases sitting between them. In germline, CDR1 is LGHNA, CDR2 YSLEER. The CDR3 here is CASSQQRERLVNEQFF. The CDR3 DNA reads TGCGCCAGCAGCCAACAAAGGGAGCGTTTGGTTAATGAGCAGTTCTTC.

J is TRBJ2-3 and V is TRBV4-1; 9 bases agree with TRBD1. The CDR3 runs 15 residues. V gave up 4 bases and J gave up 2 bases; unmatched junction bases: 4. Germline V gene sequence: CDR1 MGHRA, CDR2 YSYEKL. The CDR3 sequence: CASSPQGANTDTQYF. In nucleotides, the CDR3 is TGCGCCAGCAGCCCACAGGGGGCGAACACAGATACGCAGTATTTT.

This sequence joins TRBV6-4 and TRBJ2-3; maybe TRBD1 (6 bases). V lost 7 bases to trimming and J lost 2 bases, with 10 bases between them. The CDR3 is made up of 13 amino acids. Germline CDR1 reads MRHNA; CDR2 reads SNTAGT. The CDR3 region has the DNA TGTGCCAGCAAGGACAGCTTCACAGATACGCAGTATTTT. Its protein product is CASKDSFTDTQYF.

This sequence joins TRBV6-5 and TRBJ1-3; D might be TRBD1 (5 bases). The germline V and J ends were trimmed by 11 bases and 7 bases, with 18 bases remaining between them. CDR3 length equals 13 residues. Germline V CDR1 and CDR2: MNHEY, SVGAGI. The CDR3, as DNA: TGTGCCTTTCCGGGGGACCCGCGGAACACCATATATTTT. Residues: CAFPGDPRNTIYF.

This sequence joins TRBV7-2 and TRBJ2-7, with TRBD2 matching over 11 bases. The CDR3 has 16 amino acids. Germline CDR1 is SGHTA and CDR2 is FQGNSA. V trimming: 3 bases; J trimming: 6 bases; junction bases outside the gene matches: 10. The CDR3 region is CASSLAGSGREGEQYF. The DNA of the CDR3 is TGTGCCAGCAGCTTGGCCGGTAGCGGGAGGGAGGGCGAGCAGTACTTC.

This clone was observed once. This sequence joins TRBV28 and TRBJ1-5, with D hard to call. Germline V gene sequence: CDR1 MDHEN, CDR2 SYDVKM. The CDR3 is 13 amino acids. V lost 4 bases to trimming and J lost 5 bases, with 9 bases between them. This CDR3 reads CASSWAGDQPQHF. The CDR3 coding sequence is TGTGCCAGCAGTTGGGCCGGGGATCAGCCCCAGCATTTT.

This chain joins TRBV28 and TRBJ1-2, with a possible D match to TRBD1 (6 bases). V was cut by 3 bases and J by 8 bases, with 19 bases left in between. CDR1 is MDHEN, CDR2 SYDVKM, per germline. The CDR3 totals 15 residues. CDR3 sequence: CASSFIIGGAQGYTF. CDR3 sequence (DNA): TGTGCCAGCAGTTTTATCATAGGGGGGGCGCAGGGCTACACCTTC.

J is TRBJ2-7 and V is TRBV10-3; TRBD2 aligns across 11 bases. The CDR3 has 16 amino acids. V lost 5 bases to trimming and J lost 4 bases; unmatched junction nucleotides: 10. Germline V gene sequence: CDR1 ENHRY, CDR2 SYGVKD. This chain's CDR3 is CAISTGTSGRKYEQYF. The CDR3, as DNA: TGTGCCATCAGTACCGGGACTAGCGGTAGAAAGTACGAGCAGTACTTC.

The chain links TRBV6-2 or TRBV6-3 to TRBJ1-2; TRBD1 matches at 9 bases. V shed 6 bases, J shed 5 bases, and the junction held 4 bases outside the gene matches. The germline gives CDR1 MNHEY, CDR2 SVGEGT. The CDR3 is 13 residues long. CDR3 nucleotides: TGTGCCAGCAGCCGGGACAGGGAATATGGCTACACCTTC. Translation gives CASSRDREYGYTF.

The J gene is TRBJ1-6, the V gene TRBV3-1 (or the pseudogene TRBV3-2); 9 nucleotides agree with TRBD1. The germline V gene encodes CDR1 LGHDT and CDR2 YNNKEL (reference sequence). With V trimmed by 5 bases and J by 7 bases, 3 bases remained unmatched. The CDR3 sequence is 14 residues long. CDR3 DNA sequence: TGTGCCAGCAGCGTCGGACAGGGGAATTCACCCCTCCACTTT. This gives the protein CASSVGQGNSPLHF.

In its sample, this clone was seen a few times. V usage is TRBV30 and J usage is TRBJ1-1, with D possibly TRBD1 on 6 matching bases. Germline-derived CDR1 and CDR2 are GTSNPN and SVGIG (reference sequence). The ends were cut back, 4 bases at V and 3 bases at J, with 15 bases in the middle. This CDR3 region has 14 residues. CDR3 amino acids: CAWKGVTVDTEAFF. The CDR3 region has the DNA TGTGCCTGGAAGGGGGTCACGGTGGACACTGAAGCTTTCTTT. Combining the CDR3 with reference TRBV30 and TRBJ1-1 gives the whole variable domain SQTIHQWPATLVQPVGSPLSLECTVEGTSNPNLYWYRQAAGRGLQLLFYSVGIGQISSEVPQNLSASRPQDRQFILSSKKLLLSDSGFYLCAWKGVTVDTEAFFGQGTRLTVV.

The chain joins TRBV9 to TRBJ2-1, with TRBD1 matching 9 bases. From germline, CDR1 is SGDLS and CDR2 YYNGEE. V gave up 2 bases and J gave up 5 bases; unmatched junction bases: 5. The CDR3 contains 15 residues. CDR3 nucleotide sequence: TGTGCCAGCAGCGTGGTACAGGGGGCTAACAATGAGCAGTTCTTC. Amino acids: CASSVVQGANNEQFF.

Concerning this clone: One end of the junction fails to match germline, which may point to a read error. The V gene is TRBV4-2, the J gene TRBJ2-1; 11 nucleotides line up with TRBD2. This CDR3 is built from 18 residues. Germline CDR1 reads LGHNA; CDR2 reads YNFKEQ. DNA of the CDR3: TGTGCCAGCAGCCAAGACCCGACTAGCGGGGTCCCAGGCAATAAGCAGTTCTTC. Translated: CASSQDPTSGVPGNKQFF.

The chain combines TRBV5-1 with TRBJ2-7; 8 bases align to TRBD2. The CDR3 has 15 residues. Germline CDR1 and CDR2: SGHRS and YFSETQ. V shed 0 bases and J 5 bases; nucleotides not matched to a gene: 7. CDR3 protein: CASSLAPGGTNEQYF. The DNA of the CDR3 is TGCGCCAGCAGCTTGGCCCCGGGGGGGACCAACGAGCAGTACTTC.